This T cell receptor beta chain derives from a study of human T cells and chemical hapten exposure. TCRdb analysed the RACE reads with MiXCR anew, one entry per CDR3 protein. The table includes nearly 85,000 distinct CDR3 sequences, 11% detected once. Time point meaning: patch test 2, 6 weeks after DPC sensitization. Specified treatment: therapeutic diphenylcyclopropenone sensitization with weekly scalp DPC. This clonotype has a count of ten or more. The receptor was isolated from a man between 18 and 35 years old with alopecia areata. Some clones in this sample may be carry-over from other donors' samples. The sample in question was whole blood, obtained in connection with sensitization to the hapten diphenylcyclopropenone (DPC).

CDR3 in amino acids: CASKRGNTGELFF. The CDR3, as DNA: TGTGCCAGCAAACGGGGGAACACCGGGGAGCTGTTTTTT. This chain uses TRBV6-5 with TRBJ2-2, with D maybe TRBD2 (5 bases). The V end was cut by 7 bases, the J end by 1 base, with 7 bases between. The germline gives CDR1 MNHEY, CDR2 SVGAGI. The CDR3 runs 13 residues.